Each of the 10 T cell receptor beta chains below was sequenced from the same sample in a study of PD-1 blockade in classical Hodgkin lymphoma. Autologous stem cell transplantation was followed by relapse in every patient, and brentuximab vedotin exposure varied. The assay was immunoSEQ multiplex PCR, and TCRdb's table has in-frame clones only and misses some. The data hold over 35,000 clones, with around 80% observed a single time. Source: peripheral blood mononuclear cells (PBMCs), taken at baseline. These receptors were obtained from a human donor with classical Hodgkin lymphoma.

CDR3 sequence reads: CASSQGGVPDTQYF. The DNA of the CDR3 is TGTGCCAGCAGCCAGGGGGGGGTTCCAGATACGCAGTATTTT. The J gene is TRBJ2-3, the V gene TRBV21-1. TRBV21-1 is given as a pseudogene. The CDR3 spans 14 residues.

As to this clone: A junction end diverges from the germline sequence, so it may reflect a read error. The chain combines TRBV15 with TRBJ2-3, with TRBD1 matching over 7 bases. From germline, CDR1 is LNHNV and CDR2 YYDKDF (reference sequence). This CDR3 has 16 residues. As DNA, the CDR3 is TGTGCCACCAGCCGAGACGACGGGACAGCCACAGATACGCAGTATTTT. This gives the protein CATSRDDGTATDTQYF.

This clone has just a few counts. This chain uses TRBV18 with TRBJ1-1; TRBD1 might be the D (5 bases). V lost 6 bases, J lost 5 bases, and 19 bases lay in between. Germline CDR1 KGHSH, CDR2 LQKENI. The CDR3 has 15 amino acids. This CDR3 reads CASSPSRELRTEAFF. CDR3 coding DNA: TGTGCCAGCTCGCCTTCCAGGGAATTGCGGACTGAAGCTTTCTTT.

In its sample, this clone was seen a few times. Other DNA sequences in this specimen translate into the identical CDR3. The chain links TRBV28 to TRBJ1-3; TRBD1 might be the D (5 bases). The CDR3 contains 15 residues. Deletions cut 8 bases from V and 0 bases from J, with 14 bases between. Germline values: CDR1 MDHEN, CDR2 SYDVKM. CDR3 nucleotides: TGTGCCAGCTCTTTCGGGGGGAGCTCTGGAAACACCATATATTTT. Amino acids: CASSFGGSSGNTIYF.

The chain links TRBV10-1 to TRBJ2-3; TRBD2 aligns across 9 bases. Germline V CDR1 and CDR2: WNHNN, SYGVQD (reference sequence). This CDR3 has 16 residues. V shed 0 bases, J shed 4 bases, and the junction held 5 bases outside the gene matches. The CDR3 loop is CASSESAGGVADTQYF. CDR3 DNA: TGCGCCAGCAGTGAGTCGGCGGGAGGGGTCGCAGATACGCAGTATTTT.

The chain links TRBV27 to TRBJ2-1, with 7 bases aligning to TRBD1. After removal of 5 bases from V and 9 bases from J, the junction contained 7 bases not matched to a gene. This CDR3 contains 13 residues. Germline V gene lookup returns CDR1 MNHEY and CDR2 SMNVEV (reference sequence). CDR3 nucleotides: TGTGCCAGCAGTCAACAGGGGATCGGTGAGCAGTTCTTC. It is translated as CASSQQGIGEQFF.

V is TRBV7-2 and J is TRBJ2-7; 13 bases are shared with TRBD2. This CDR3 has 14 amino acids. V shed 5 bases, J shed 9 bases, and the junction held 7 bases outside the gene matches. CDR1 and CDR2 (germline): SGHTA, FQGNSA. CDR3 DNA: TGTGCCAGCAGCACACTAGCGGGAGGGCCCGGGCAGTACTTC. The encoded protein is CASSTLAGGPGQYF.

The chain combines TRBV11-2 with TRBJ2-1; no clear D gene. Germline assignment: CDR1 SGHAT and CDR2 FQNNGV. The V gene lost 3 bases and the J gene lost 4 bases, with 7 bases spanning the gap. CDR3 length: 13 amino acids. DNA for the CDR3: TGTGCCAGCAGCTTTAACGTTTACAATGAGCAGTTCTTC. It is translated as CASSFNVYNEQFF.

The rearrangement links TRBV7-9 to TRBJ1-1; the D is unclear. Trimming removed 2 bases at V and 0 bases at J, with 10 bases between. Per the germline V gene, CDR1 is SEHNR and CDR2 is FQNEAQ (reference sequence). The CDR3 is 15 amino acids. CDR3: CASSLNPLMNTEAFF. CDR3 sequence (DNA): TGTGCCAGCAGCTTAAACCCGCTCATGAACACTGAAGCTTTCTTT.

The rearrangement joins TRBV6-1 to TRBJ2-7; 8 nucleotides agree with TRBD1. Trimming cost V 4 bases and J 3 bases; bases outside gene matches: 5. In germline, CDR1 is MNHNS, CDR2 SASEGT. This CDR3 spans 14 amino acids. The CDR3 sequence is CASSGRTGFYEQYF. The CDR3 DNA reads TGTGCCAGCAGTGGGAGGACAGGGTTCTACGAGCAGTACTTC.